The clone carrying this TCR beta chain is large (0.1 to 1%) by frequency. The antigen is undetermined. The read is 3 residues too short to cover the CDR3 end, so that end is filled in from the germline J gene. This sample is drawn from a study of Tregs in tolerant kidney transplant recipients. Study-wide context: Related graft donors supplied nonmyeloablative bone marrow transplants, and mixed chimerism was transient. Regarding the study as a whole: This study did not directly address biological reproducibility. Nucleotide sequences could not be compared across some patients' samples due to primer changes. Validation in larger populations is needed because few patients were studied.

FACS sorting followed an approximately 6-day coculture of CFSE-labeled recipient PBMCs with irradiated graft donor PBMCs. Repertoires were generated with immunoSEQ multiplex PCR, while TCRdb's copy carries only in-frame clones and drops some. The sample spans over 2,000 clones; the ten largest clones claim around 4.9%. V lost 4 bases, J lost 4 bases, and 16 bases lay in between. Germline V gene sequence: CDR1 GTSNPN, CDR2 SVGIG (reference sequence). CDR3 length equals 14 residues. This sample comprised CD8+ T cells from blood cultured with allogeneic cells, obtained before the transplant. This receptor was identified in a human patient who received a combined kidney and bone marrow transplant. The chain is built from TRBV30 and TRBJ1-1; a possible D gene is TRBD1 (6 bases). Partial CDR3 DNA: TGTGCCTGGACGGTAGGGCAGGGGAGCACTGAA. It translates to CAWTVGQGSTE. The complete CDR3 sequence is CAWTVGQGSTEAFF.